The 32 T cell receptor beta chains presented below share a single source sample, sequenced in a study of blood T cell repertoires in COVID-19. Sequencing was performed with immunoSEQ multiplex PCR; in TCRdb, only in-frame clones are kept and a portion is missing. The table has under 70,000 clones, approximately 79% seen once. Sequencing was carried out using peripheral blood. These receptors originate from a man between 60 and 75 years old with acute or convalescent COVID-19.

The CDR3 nucleotides are TGCGCCAGCAGCTCGGGACTTCAGAACACCGGGGAGCTGTTTTTT. Amino acids: CASSSGLQNTGELFF. V is TRBV5-1 and J is TRBJ2-2, with a weak D call TRBD2 (6 bases). The V end lost 3 bases, the J end lost 1 base, and 10 bases lay between the germline ends. The CDR3 is 15 amino acids. Germline V gives CDR1 SGHRS, CDR2 YFSETQ. The full variable domain, with the rest looked up from reference TRBV5-1 and TRBJ2-2, is KAGVTQTPRYLIKTRGQQVTLSCSPISGHRSVSWYQQTPGQGLQFLFEYFSETQRNKGNFPGRFSGRQFSNSRSEMNVSTLELGDSALYLCASSSGLQNTGELFFGEGSRLTVL.

Only one count was recorded for this clone. The CDR3 coding sequence is TGTGCCACCCCGGTAAAACCAACCTCCGAGCAGTACTTC. This encodes CATPVKPTSEQYF. The chain has TRBV19 and TRBJ2-7; D ambiguous. Trimming took 10 bases from V and 6 from J, leaving 19 bases between them. Germline assignment: CDR1 LNHDA and CDR2 SQIVND (reference sequence). The CDR3 has 13 residues.

The chain couples TRBV28 to TRBJ2-2, with 8 bases fitting TRBD2. Germline trimming cut 1 base from V and 0 bases from J; bases unmatched to any gene: 4. The CDR3 contains 17 residues. Germline CDR1 MDHEN, CDR2 SYDVKM. The CDR3 here is CASSLLVGGANTGELFF. CDR3 DNA: TGTGCCAGCAGTTTATTGGTCGGGGGGGCGAACACCGGGGAGCTGTTTTTT.

This sequence joins TRBV15 and TRBJ2-7; TRBD1 matches 7 bases. After removal of 5 bases from V and 6 bases from J, the junction contained 13 bases not matched to a gene. CDR1 is LNHNV and CDR2 is YYDKDF in the germline V gene (reference sequence). The CDR3 length is 15 residues. CDR3 sequence (DNA): TGTGCCACCAGCGGATCTCCGACAGGGATACTCGAGCAGTACTTC. Translated: CATSGSPTGILEQYF.

On this clone: The same CDR3 arises from other DNA sequences in this sample as well. This chain joins TRBV9 and TRBJ2-1; the D is unclear. From germline, CDR1 is SGDLS and CDR2 YYNGEE. The V gene lost 0 bases and the J gene lost 0 bases, with 4 bases spanning the gap. The CDR3 is 14 residues long. DNA of the CDR3: TGTGCCAGCAGCGTAGACGGCTCCTACAATGAGCAGTTCTTC. It is translated as CASSVDGSYNEQFF. The whole variable domain, filled in from reference TRBV9 and TRBJ2-1, reads DSGVTQTPKHLITATGQRVTLRCSPRSGDLSVYWYQQSLDQGLQFLIQYYNGEERAKGNILERFSAQQFPDLHSELNLSSLELGDSALYFCASSVDGSYNEQFFGPGTRLTVL.

The CDR3 protein is CASAGGRRNTGELFF. CDR3 in DNA: TGTGCCAGCGCCGGGGGGAGGAGAAACACCGGGGAGCTGTTTTTT. The chain has TRBV19 and TRBJ2-2; 7 bases fit TRBD2. There are 15 residues in the CDR3. V was pared by 9 bases and J by 2 bases, with 9 bases of the junction left unmatched. Looked up from germline, CDR1 is LNHDA and CDR2 is SQIVND (reference sequence).

This clone came up a few times. The V gene is TRBV29-1, the J gene TRBJ2-3; 7 bases fit TRBD2. The germline V gene has CDR1 SQVTM and CDR2 ANQGSEA. Trimming removed 4 bases from V and 3 bases from J; junction bases left unmatched: 7. CDR3 length: 14 residues. The CDR3 DNA reads as TGCAGCGTTGCAGCGGGGATGAGGACAGATACGCAGTATTTT. It encodes CSVAAGMRTDTQYF.

This clone was counted once. This chain links TRBV11-2 with TRBJ1-2, with D hard to call. Trimming shortened V by 3 bases and J by 7 bases, and 15 bases separated the two germline ends. This CDR3 contains 14 residues. The germline V gene encodes CDR1 SGHAT and CDR2 FQNNGV. CDR3 DNA sequence: TGTGCCAGCAGCTTTACAGATACCGGGAGTGGCTACACCTTC. This codes for CASSFTDTGSGYTF.

The chain has TRBV28 and TRBJ1-2; D might be TRBD1 (6 bases). Germline CDR1 reads MDHEN; CDR2 reads SYDVKM. V was trimmed by 5 bases and J by 8 bases, leaving 24 bases between them. The CDR3 extends over 16 amino acids. The CDR3: CASSLISFLGAVGYTF. As DNA, the CDR3 is TGTGCCAGCAGTCTCATAAGCTTCTTGGGGGCGGTGGGCTACACCTTC.

The rearrangement uses TRBV7-8 and TRBJ2-7, with D maybe TRBD1 (5 bases). CDR3 size: 15 residues. V was shortened by 1 base and J by 2 bases, with 12 bases between the two germline ends. Germline values: CDR1 SGHVS, CDR2 FQNEAQ. The CDR3 loop reads CASSLGWGPTYEQYF. The CDR3 DNA is TGTGCCAGCAGCTTAGGCTGGGGCCCCACCTACGAGCAGTACTTC.

This CDR3 reads CASSLETGEGNSPLHF. For the CDR3, the DNA is TGCGCCAGCAGCTTGGAAACGGGGGAGGGTAATTCACCCCTCCACTTT. This chain uses TRBV5-1 with TRBJ1-6; possible D gene TRBD1, 5 bases. The CDR3 consists of 16 residues. The V end was cut by 0 bases, the J end by 6 bases, with 13 bases between. Germline loops: CDR1 SGHRS, CDR2 YFSETQ.

This clone came up a few times. The chain recombines TRBV30 with TRBJ1-5; D perhaps matches TRBD1 (6 bases). CDR3 length equals 15 residues. Trimming left V 5 bases short and J 1 base short, with 15 bases between. Per the germline V gene, CDR1 is GTSNPN and CDR2 is SVGIG (reference sequence). The CDR3 reads CAWSRGADSNQPQHF. The CDR3 DNA is TGTGCCTGGTCACGGGGGGCGGACAGCAATCAGCCCCAGCATTTT.

In its sample, this clone was seen a few times. This chain joins TRBV19 and TRBJ1-5, with D possibly being TRBD1 (6 bases). V dropped 3 bases and J dropped 7 bases, with 13 bases sitting between them. This CDR3 has 14 amino acids. The V gene's germline CDR1 is LNHDA and CDR2 SQIVND (reference sequence). CDR3 sequence: CASSILGAGQPQHF. The CDR3 nucleotides are TGTGCCAGTAGTATTCTGGGGGCAGGACAGCCCCAGCATTTT.

The chain combines TRBV24-1 with TRBJ2-1; 13 nucleotides match TRBD2. Germline trimming cut 7 bases from V and 7 bases from J; bases unmatched to any gene: 6. The CDR3 runs 15 residues. Germline V gene lookup returns CDR1 KGHDR and CDR2 SFDVKD. The CDR3 region is CATSPTSGRMNEQFF. The CDR3 nucleotides read TGTGCCACCAGCCCGACTAGCGGGAGGATGAATGAGCAGTTCTTC.

V usage is TRBV18 and J usage is TRBJ2-7; the D gene is possibly TRBD1 (5 bases). Trimming cost V 1 base and J 3 bases, with 10 bases left between them. This CDR3 has 14 amino acids. Germline CDR1 and CDR2: KGHSH and LQKENI. The CDR3 spells CASSPQRQNYEQYF. In DNA form, the CDR3 reads TGTGCCAGCTCACCACAACGACAGAACTACGAGCAGTACTTC.

This clone came up once. The CDR3 here is CASSRTGTGGNEQFF. The DNA of the CDR3 is TGTGCCAGCAGCAGAACCGGGACAGGGGGCAATGAGCAGTTCTTC. The chain employs TRBV5-6 and TRBJ2-1; 11 bases line up with TRBD1. The trim removed 4 bases at V and 6 bases at J, leaving 6 bases unmatched. Per germline, CDR1 SGHDT and CDR2 YYEEEE. The CDR3 consists of 15 residues.

V gene TRBV5-1 combines with J gene TRBJ1-4; 7 nucleotides align to TRBD1. V shed 4 bases, J shed 8 bases, and the junction held 23 bases outside the gene matches. The CDR3 has 19 amino acids. From germline, CDR1 is SGHRS and CDR2 YFSETQ. CDR3 amino acids: CASSLPRGTVPRLGEKLFF. In DNA, the CDR3 is TGCGCCAGCAGCCTCCCCCGAGGGACAGTTCCCCGCCTCGGGGAAAAACTGTTTTTT.

The rearrangement links TRBV24-1 to TRBJ1-4; D remains ambiguous. CDR3 length: 13 amino acids. Per germline, CDR1 KGHDR and CDR2 SFDVKD. V lost 4 bases, J lost 4 bases, and 6 bases lay in between. CDR3 coding DNA: TGTGCCACCAGTGACACAAGTAATGAAAAACTGTTTTTT. This sequence encodes CATSDTSNEKLFF.

V usage is TRBV7-9 and J usage is TRBJ2-1; 14 bases are shared with TRBD2. V was clipped by 5 bases and J by 9 bases; unmatched bases: 6. CDR1 is SEHNR, CDR2 FQNEAQ, per germline (reference sequence). This CDR3 comprises 15 residues. The CDR3 bases are TGTGCCAGCAGCCTGGGACTAGCGGGAGAGAGTGAGCAGTTCTTC. This encodes CASSLGLAGESEQFF.

The chain joins TRBV5-1 to TRBJ2-3, with 7 bases fitting TRBD1. The V segment lost 5 bases and the J segment 3 bases; nucleotides outside the gene matches: 9. The CDR3 runs 15 residues. In germline, CDR1 is SGHRS, CDR2 YFSETQ. CDR3 nucleotides: TGCGCCAGCAGGTCAAAGGGGGCGTTAACAGATACGCAGTATTTT. Amino acids: CASRSKGALTDTQYF.

The chain employs TRBV6-5 and TRBJ2-3, with D tentatively TRBD1 (6 bases). Germline V gene sequence: CDR1 MNHEY, CDR2 SVGAGI. Trimming pared 4 bases from V and 3 bases from J, leaving 8 bases between. CDR3 length: 13 residues. The CDR3 DNA follows: TGTGCCAGCAGTTTACAGGGAACAGATACGCAGTATTTT. Protein: CASSLQGTDTQYF.

A few counts support this clone. This rearrangement joins TRBV7-9 to TRBJ2-1, with TRBD2 matching over 12 bases. Germline CDR1 reads SEHNR; CDR2 reads FQNEAQ (reference sequence). The V segment lost 0 bases and the J segment 4 bases; nucleotides outside the gene matches: 4. CDR3 length equals 17 residues. The CDR3 nucleotides are TGTGCCAGCAGCTTAGCGACTAGCGGGAGTATTTACAATGAGCAGTTCTTC. This translates into CASSLATSGSIYNEQFF.

The rearrangement joins TRBV10-3 to TRBJ2-5; D remains ambiguous. Trimming shortened V by 11 bases and J by 7 bases, and 14 bases separated the two germline ends. The V gene's germline CDR1 is ENHRY and CDR2 SYGVKD. This CDR3 spans 11 amino acids. CDR3 sequence (DNA): TGTGCCCACGGGTCCCCGCCGACCCAGTACTTC. As protein: CAHGSPPTQYF.

This clone was recorded a few times. The chain uses TRBV19 and TRBJ2-2; 8 bases are a match to TRBD1. This CDR3 is 14 amino acids long. V lost 8 bases to trimming and J lost 4 bases; unmatched junction nucleotides: 6. Germline V gene lookup returns CDR1 LNHDA and CDR2 SQIVND (reference sequence). The CDR3 sequence is CASSITGGTGELFF. The CDR3 DNA sequence: TGTGCCAGTTCAATCACAGGGGGCACCGGGGAGCTGTTTTTT.

J is TRBJ2-6 and V is TRBV30; D is unresolved. CDR1 and CDR2 from the germline V gene are GTSNPN and SVGIG (reference sequence). The V gene lost 0 bases and the J gene lost 1 base, with 7 bases spanning the gap. This CDR3 is built from 15 residues. The CDR3 coding sequence is TGTGCCTGGAGTGTACTAATTTCTGGGGCCAACGTCCTGACTTTC. It encodes CAWSVLISGANVLTF.

As DNA, the CDR3 is TGTGCCAGCAGCTTAACAAGGGACAGCGAAGCTTTCTTT. Its translation is CASSLTRDSEAFF. This chain links TRBV7-3 with TRBJ1-1; TRBD1 aligns across 7 bases. The CDR3 totals 13 residues. Germline V gene data show CDR1 as SGHTA and CDR2 as FQGTGA. V shed 0 bases, J shed 8 bases, and the junction held 3 bases outside the gene matches.

V and J are TRBV9 and TRBJ2-7; 9 bases match TRBD1. J lost 6 bases, V lost 4 bases, and 14 bases had no gene match. The CDR3 is 16 residues long. The germline V gene has CDR1 SGDLS and CDR2 YYNGEE. The DNA of the CDR3 is TGTGCCAGCAGCCCCACCCCAGGGACAGGGTTATCCGAGCAGTACTTC. The encoded protein is CASSPTPGTGLSEQYF.

The gene calls are TRBV4-1 and TRBJ2-3, with D possibly TRBD2 on 5 matching bases. With 0 bases removed from V and 4 bases from J, the gap between germline ends came to 14 bases. CDR1 and CDR2 from the germline V gene are MGHRA and YSYEKL. The CDR3 loop spans 16 amino acids. The CDR3 sequence: CASSQDLEVRADTQYF. As DNA, the CDR3 is TGCGCCAGCAGCCAAGATCTCGAGGTGAGGGCAGATACGCAGTATTTT.

V gene TRBV29-1 combines with J gene TRBJ2-1, with TRBD2 as a possible D gene (7 bases). With 2 bases removed from V and 4 bases from J, the gap between germline ends came to 18 bases. The germline V gene has CDR1 SQVTM and CDR2 ANQGSEA. The CDR3 spans 16 residues. The CDR3 coding sequence is TGCAGCGTTGAAAGAGGATGGGGGGGCCCGTACAATGAGCAGTTCTTC. Protein product: CSVERGWGGPYNEQFF.

The rearrangement joins TRBV9 to TRBJ2-2; 9 bases align to TRBD2. J was trimmed by 0 bases and V by 1 base; bases with no gene match: 4. This CDR3 is built from 17 residues. Germline V lookup: CDR1 SGDLS, CDR2 YYNGEE. CDR3 sequence: CASSVSSGAANTGELFF. The CDR3 DNA reads as TGTGCCAGCAGCGTATCTAGCGGGGCCGCGAACACCGGGGAGCTGTTTTTT.

This clone has just a few counts. The genes are TRBV21-1 and TRBJ2-4; the table's D call, TRBD1, has no DNA check behind it. TRBV21-1 is a pseudogene segment. The CDR3 has 15 residues. CDR3 bases: TGTGCCAGCAGCAAAGACAGGCTAGCCAAAAACATTCAGTACTTC. Protein sequence: CASSKDRLAKNIQYF.

In this sample, this clone turned up a few times. The V gene is TRBV11-2, the J gene TRBJ2-7; a possible D gene is TRBD2 (7 bases). The CDR3 consists of 14 residues. Germline lookup yields CDR1 SGHAT and CDR2 FQNNGV. V was shortened by 5 bases and J by 2 bases, with 13 bases between the two germline ends. CDR3 sequence: CASSRGALAYEQYF. The CDR3 coding sequence is TGTGCCAGCAGCCGGGGGGCGCTTGCCTACGAGCAGTACTTC.